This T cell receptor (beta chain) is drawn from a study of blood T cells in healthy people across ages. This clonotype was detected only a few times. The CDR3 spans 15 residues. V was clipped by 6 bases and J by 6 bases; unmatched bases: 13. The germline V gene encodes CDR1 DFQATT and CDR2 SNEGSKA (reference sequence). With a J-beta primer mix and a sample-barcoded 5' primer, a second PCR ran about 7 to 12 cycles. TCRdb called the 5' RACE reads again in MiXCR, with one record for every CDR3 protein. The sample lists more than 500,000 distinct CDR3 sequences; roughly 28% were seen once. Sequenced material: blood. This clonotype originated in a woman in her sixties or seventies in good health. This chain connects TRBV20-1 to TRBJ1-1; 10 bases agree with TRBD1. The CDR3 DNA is TGCAGTGCCCCTCGGACAGGGGGTTCGGGCGCTGAAGCTTTCTTT. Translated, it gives CSAPRTGGSGAEAFF.